These 9 T cell receptor beta chains share one sample of origin, sequenced in a study of lymphopenia after photon versus proton radiotherapy. Here immunoSEQ multiplex PCR was the method, and the copy in TCRdb shows in-frame clones only, minus some. Of around 160,000 clones in the sample, 88% were seen once. The sequences come from peripheral blood, collected from a patient treated with photon-based radiotherapy. The source is a man between 45 and 60 years old with gastric cancer.

This clone was seen a handful of times. The chain couples TRBV4-3 to TRBJ1-1; D gene uncertain. The CDR3 totals 15 residues. CDR1 and CDR2 from the germline V gene are LGHNA and YSLEER. Trimming left V 0 bases short and J 3 bases short, with 11 bases between. CDR3 DNA sequence: TGCGCCAGCAGCCAAGATCCCGTGTGGGACACTGAAGCTTTCTTT. Protein sequence: CASSQDPVWDTEAFF.

V and J are TRBV28 and TRBJ1-4; 10 bases fit TRBD1. After removal of 5 bases from V and 4 bases from J, the junction contained 13 bases not matched to a gene. CDR1 MDHEN and CDR2 SYDVKM come from the germline V gene. CDR3 length: 18 amino acids. The CDR3 loop is CASSTPRDRGSNNEKLFF. The CDR3 region has the DNA TGTGCCAGCAGTACCCCCCGGGACAGGGGAAGCAATAATGAAAAACTGTTTTTT.

This clone was seen more than once but under ten times. The V gene is TRBV5-6, the J gene TRBJ2-3; the D gene is possibly TRBD1 (6 bases). The germline V gene encodes CDR1 SGHDT and CDR2 YYEEEE. Trimming took off 6 bases at V and 2 bases at J, with 10 bases between the two ends. The CDR3 loop spans 13 amino acids. CDR3 sequence: CASNRDNTDTQYF. The DNA of the CDR3 is TGTGCCAGCAACCGGGACAACACAGATACGCAGTATTTT.

V and J are TRBV7-2 and TRBJ2-5; 7 bases line up with TRBD1. V gave up 5 bases and J gave up 4 bases; unmatched junction bases: 7. The CDR3 extends over 14 amino acids. Germline V gene sequence: CDR1 SGHTA, CDR2 FQGNSA. CDR3 nucleotides: TGTGCCAGCAGCGGGACAGCCCTTCGAGAGACCCAGTACTTC. It specifies CASSGTALRETQYF.

The chain employs TRBV7-2 and TRBJ2-5; 11 bases agree with TRBD2. V was clipped by 3 bases and J by 5 bases; unmatched bases: 5. The germline V gene has CDR1 SGHTA and CDR2 FQGNSA. The CDR3 spans 15 residues. DNA of the CDR3: TGTGCCAGCAGCTTCACTAGCGGGAGAGAGGAGACCCAGTACTTC. It encodes CASSFTSGREETQYF.

This sequence joins TRBV27 and TRBJ2-1, with 10 bases aligning to TRBD2. Losses at the gene ends were 6 bases for V and 9 bases for J; bases not matched to a gene: 11. This CDR3 has 15 amino acids. CDR1 is MNHEY and CDR2 is SMNVEV in the germline V gene (reference sequence). CDR3 in amino acids: CASSIRTSGAGEQFF. Written as DNA, the CDR3 is TGTGCCAGCAGCATAAGGACTAGCGGAGCGGGTGAGCAGTTCTTC.

This chain joins TRBV19 and TRBJ2-5, with 7 nucleotides matching TRBD1. V shed 5 bases and J 5 bases; nucleotides not matched to a gene: 5. The CDR3 runs 13 residues. The germline V gene encodes CDR1 LNHDA and CDR2 SQIVND (reference sequence). In DNA, the CDR3 is TGTGCCAGTAGTGAGGACAGGCTGGAGACCCAGTACTTC. It encodes CASSEDRLETQYF.

The V gene is TRBV30, the J gene TRBJ1-1, with D uncertain. The CDR3 runs 14 residues. Trimming removed 0 bases from V and 1 base from J, with 9 bases in between. Germline CDR1 reads GTSNPN; CDR2 reads SVGIG (reference sequence). For the CDR3, the DNA is TGTGCCTGGAGTGTAGGTCGGGGGAACACTGAAGCTTTCTTT. This encodes CAWSVGRGNTEAFF.

About this clone itself: Sequence at one end of the junction differs from germline and may be a read error. This chain links TRBV7-2 with TRBJ1-3; D is uncertain. The CDR3 is 11 residues long. The V gene's germline CDR1 is SGHTA and CDR2 FQGNSA. The DNA of the CDR3 is TGTGCCAGTAGCTCTGGAAACACCATATATTTT. This sequence encodes CASSSGNTIYF.